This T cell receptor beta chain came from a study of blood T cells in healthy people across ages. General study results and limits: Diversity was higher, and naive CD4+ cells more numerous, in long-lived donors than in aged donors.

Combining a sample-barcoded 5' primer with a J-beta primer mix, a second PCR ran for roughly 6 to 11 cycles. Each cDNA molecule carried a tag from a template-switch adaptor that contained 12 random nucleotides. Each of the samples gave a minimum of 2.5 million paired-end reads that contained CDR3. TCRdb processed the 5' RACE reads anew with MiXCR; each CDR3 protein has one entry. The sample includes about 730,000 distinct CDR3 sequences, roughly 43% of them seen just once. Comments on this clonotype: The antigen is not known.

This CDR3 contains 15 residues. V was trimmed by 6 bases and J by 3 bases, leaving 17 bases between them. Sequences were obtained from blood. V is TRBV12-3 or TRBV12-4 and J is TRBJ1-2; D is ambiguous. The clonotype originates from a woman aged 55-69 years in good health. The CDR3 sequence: CASSPLAGWDYGYTF. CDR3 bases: TGTGCCAGCAGCCCTTTAGCGGGGTGGGACTATGGCTACACCTTC.